In this sample, the clone carrying this T cell receptor (beta chain) turned up a few times. The antigen remains undetermined. The data are from a study of cytomegalovirus exposure and HLA in healthy donors. General observations from the study: HLA restriction was apparent for most CMV-associated TCR beta chains in a later analysis.

The germline V gene has CDR1 SGHRS and CDR2 YFSETQ. The ends lost 1 base at V and 5 bases at J; junction bases unmatched: 4. This CDR3 has 14 residues. In the PCR, 60 Vbeta and 13 Jbeta primers were used. Profiling relied on immunoSEQ multiplex PCR, and the TCRdb table lists in-frame clones only, not all of them. The profile shows 99,000 or so clones, roughly 15% of them singletons. Sequencing was performed on PBMCs. This receptor was obtained from a female donor in good health and CMV-seronegative. The chain combines TRBV5-1 with TRBJ2-7; 9 bases line up with TRBD1. CDR3 DNA: TGCGCCAGCAGCTTGCTACAGGGGGCCCACGAGCAGTACTTC. Its translation is CASSLLQGAHEQYF.